This TCR beta chain stems from a study of shared clonotypes between healthy human individuals. There are 17 residues in the CDR3. V lost 5 bases and J lost 2; bases outside the gene matches: 13. CDR1 and CDR2 from the germline V gene are LNHNV and YYDKDF (reference sequence). Whole-study results and caveats: Between a few donors, naive CD4 clonotypes were shared at a level of about 5.3%.

For this clone: The antigen is undetermined.

At the deep level, the assay was run. Assay used: immunoSEQ multiplex PCR; TCRdb lists only in-frame clones, some missing. This sample carries roughly 2.2 million clones, under 95% of them seen once, and the ten largest clones take approximately 0.4%. The sequence was obtained from a young man in good health. Some clones in this sample may be carry-over from other donors' samples. Sequencing was carried out using naive CD4+ T cells from PBMCs. The subset was: CD45RA+ positively selected. The chain joins TRBV15 to TRBJ2-7; 9 positions agree with TRBD2. The CDR3 coding sequence is TGTGCCACCAGCCGCCTAGCCTCTAGCGGGGAAACCTACGAGCAGTACTTC. Translated: CATSRLASSGETYEQYF.